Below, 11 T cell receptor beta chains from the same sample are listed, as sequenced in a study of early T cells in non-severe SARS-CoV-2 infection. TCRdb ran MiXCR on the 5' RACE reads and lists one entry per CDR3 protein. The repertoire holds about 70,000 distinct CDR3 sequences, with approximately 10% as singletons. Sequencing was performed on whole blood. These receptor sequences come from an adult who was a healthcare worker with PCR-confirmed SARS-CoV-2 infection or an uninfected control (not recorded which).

In DNA, the CDR3 is TGTGCTAGTGGTCCCGGGACATCATCCTCCTATGGCTACACCTTC. It encodes CASGPGTSSSYGYTF. The chain joins TRBV12-5 to TRBJ1-2, with D perhaps matching TRBD1 (6 bases). Germline CDR1 is LGHNT and CDR2 is FRNRAP. The CDR3 is made up of 15 amino acids. Trimming took 5 bases from V and 4 from J, leaving 17 bases between them.

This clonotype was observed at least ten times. The CDR3 DNA sequence: TGCGCCAGCAGTGTTCTCAGAGCCCCTATGAACACTGAAGCTTTCTTT. This encodes CASSVLRAPMNTEAFF. The genes are TRBV5-1 and TRBJ1-1; D uncertain. V lost 5 bases to trimming and J lost 0 bases, with 17 bases between them. Germline loops: CDR1 SGHRS, CDR2 YFSETQ. This CDR3 is 16 amino acids long. Full variable domain (rest looked up from reference TRBV5-1 and TRBJ1-1): KAGVTQTPRYLIKTRGQQVTLSCSPISGHRSVSWYQQTPGQGLQFLFEYFSETQRNKGNFPGRFSGRQFSNSRSEMNVSTLELGDSALYLCASSVLRAPMNTEAFFGQGTRLTVV.

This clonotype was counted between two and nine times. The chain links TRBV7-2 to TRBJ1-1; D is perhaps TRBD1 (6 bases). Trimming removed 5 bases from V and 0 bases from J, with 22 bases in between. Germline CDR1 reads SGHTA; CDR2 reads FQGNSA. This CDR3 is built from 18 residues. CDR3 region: CASSNPREGGIMNTEAFF. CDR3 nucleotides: TGTGCCAGCAGCAATCCTCGTGAAGGGGGTATCATGAACACTGAAGCTTTCTTT. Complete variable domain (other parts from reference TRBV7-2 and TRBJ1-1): GAGVSQSPSNKVTEKGKDVELRCDPISGHTALYWYRQSLGQGLEFLIYFQGNSAPDKSGLPSDRFSAERTGGSVSTLTIQRTQQEDSAVYLCASSNPREGGIMNTEAFFGQGTRLTVV.

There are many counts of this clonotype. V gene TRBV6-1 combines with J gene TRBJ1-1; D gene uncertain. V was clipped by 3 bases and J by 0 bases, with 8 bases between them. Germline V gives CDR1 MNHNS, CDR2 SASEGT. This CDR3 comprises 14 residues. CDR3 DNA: TGTGCCAGCAGTGATGATGTCCTGAACACTGAAGCTTTCTTT. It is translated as CASSDDVLNTEAFF.

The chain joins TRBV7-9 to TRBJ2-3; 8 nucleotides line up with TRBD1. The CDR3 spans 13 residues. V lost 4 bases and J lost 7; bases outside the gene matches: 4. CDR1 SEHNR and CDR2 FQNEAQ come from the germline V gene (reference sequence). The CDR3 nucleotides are TGTGCCAGCAGCTCAGCAGGGGGCAATACGCAGTATTTT. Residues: CASSSAGGNTQYF.

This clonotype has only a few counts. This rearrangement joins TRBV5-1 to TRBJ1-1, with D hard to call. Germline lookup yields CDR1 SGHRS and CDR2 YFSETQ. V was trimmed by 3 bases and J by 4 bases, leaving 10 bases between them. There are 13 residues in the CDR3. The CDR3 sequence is CASSSRVSTEAFF. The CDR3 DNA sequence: TGCGCCAGCAGCTCCAGAGTTAGCACTGAAGCTTTCTTT.

The CDR3 region has the DNA TGTGCCAGCAGTTATAGGACAGCCTATTCACCCCTCCACTTT. Protein sequence: CASSYRTAYSPLHF. V usage is TRBV6-2 or TRBV6-3 and J usage is TRBJ1-6; D is possibly TRBD1 (6 bases). The CDR3 contains 14 residues. V dropped 3 bases and J dropped 8 bases, with 11 bases sitting between them. Per the germline V gene, CDR1 is MNHEY and CDR2 is SVGEGT.

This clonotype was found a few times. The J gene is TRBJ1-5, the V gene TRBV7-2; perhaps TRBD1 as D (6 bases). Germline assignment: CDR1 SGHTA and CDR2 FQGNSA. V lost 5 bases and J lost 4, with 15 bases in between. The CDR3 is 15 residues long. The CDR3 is CASSLRTAKNQPQHF. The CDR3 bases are TGTGCCAGCAGCCTGAGGACAGCAAAGAATCAGCCCCAGCATTTT.

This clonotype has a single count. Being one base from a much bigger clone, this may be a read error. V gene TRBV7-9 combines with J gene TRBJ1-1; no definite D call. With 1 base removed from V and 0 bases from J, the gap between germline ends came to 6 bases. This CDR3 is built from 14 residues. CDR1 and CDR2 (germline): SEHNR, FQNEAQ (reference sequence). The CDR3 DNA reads TGTGCCAGCAGCTTAGAGTCCATGAACACTGAAGCTTTCTTT. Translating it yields CASSLESMNTEAFF.

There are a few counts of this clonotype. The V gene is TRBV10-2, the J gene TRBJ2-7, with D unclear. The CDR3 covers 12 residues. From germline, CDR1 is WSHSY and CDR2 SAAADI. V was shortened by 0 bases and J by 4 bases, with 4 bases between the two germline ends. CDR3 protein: CASSESGYEQYF. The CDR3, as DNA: TGCGCCAGCAGTGAGTCAGGGTACGAGCAGTACTTC.

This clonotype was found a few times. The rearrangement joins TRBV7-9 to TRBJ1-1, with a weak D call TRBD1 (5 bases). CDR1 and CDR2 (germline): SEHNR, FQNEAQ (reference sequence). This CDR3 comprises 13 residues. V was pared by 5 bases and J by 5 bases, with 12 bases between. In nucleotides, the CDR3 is TGTGCCAGCAGCCCCCGGGGGGAAACTGAAGCTTTCTTT. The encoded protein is CASSPRGETEAFF.